Following are 2 T cell receptor beta chains from one sample sequenced in a study of neoadjuvant anti-PD-1 for oral cavity cancer (dated by TCRdb to the early 2020s). This specimen's time point label, interpreted: before neoadjuvant nivolumab. Preparation of the library involved the immunoSEQ multiplex PCR assay. TCRdb provides this immuneACCESS table in a form limited to in-frame rearrangements. Some clones are lacking; in checked studies, under half of them reflect an unresolved V gene, and why the rest are absent is not known. A total of over 30,000 clones appear in this sample, about 86% of them only once. Around 3.2% of the sample is held by the ten biggest clonotypes. Specimen: PBMCs, collected before nivolumab (anti-PD-1) treatment. Receptors were obtained from a person between 40 and 79 years old with oral cavity squamous cell carcinoma.

The gene calls are TRBV7-9 and TRBJ2-7; TRBD1 might be the D (6 bases). Germline V gene sequence: CDR1 SEHNR, CDR2 FQNEAQ (reference sequence). The CDR3 runs to 13 residues. V was cut by 5 bases and J by 3 bases, with 11 bases left in between. The CDR3 bases are TGTGCCAGCAGCCCCGACAGGCTCTACGAGCAGTACTTC. Residues: CASSPDRLYEQYF.

The chain has TRBV30 and TRBJ1-2, with D perhaps matching TRBD1 (5 bases). There are 13 residues in the CDR3. The V gene lost 2 bases and the J gene lost 5 bases, with 12 bases spanning the gap. Germline CDR1 GTSNPN, CDR2 SVGIG (reference sequence). CDR3 nucleotide sequence: TGTGCCTGGAGTACCCGACAGTCTTATGGCTACACCTTC. It encodes CAWSTRQSYGYTF.